This TCR beta chain was profiled in a study of blood T cells in healthy people across ages. A minimum of 5 micrograms of total RNA was extracted per sample. A second about 6 to 11 cycle PCR used barcoded and J-beta primers. Each CDR3 protein gets one entry after TCRdb re-called the 5' RACE reads with MiXCR. Found here are about 640,000 distinct CDR3 sequences, around 54% of them singletons; the top ten hold roughly 34%. The sequenced material came from blood. The receptor's source is a man between 60 and 70 years old in good health.

The CDR3 loop reads CATSRTPILAGRTDTQYF. The DNA of the CDR3 is TGTGCCACCAGCAGGACTCCTATCCTAGCGGGGCGCACAGATACGCAGTATTTT. The J gene is TRBJ2-3, the V gene TRBV15; 9 bases agree with TRBD2. The length of the CDR3 is 18 residues. The germline V gene has CDR1 LNHNV and CDR2 YYDKDF (reference sequence). The J segment lost 1 base and the V segment lost 3 bases, leaving 11 bases of the junction unmatched. Complete variable domain (other parts from reference TRBV15 and TRBJ2-3): DAMVIQNPRYQVTQFGKPVTLSCSQTLNHNVMYWYQQKSSQAPKLLFHYYDKDFNNEADTPDNFQSRRPNTSFCFLDIRSPGLGDTAMYLCATSRTPILAGRTDTQYFGPGTRLTVL.